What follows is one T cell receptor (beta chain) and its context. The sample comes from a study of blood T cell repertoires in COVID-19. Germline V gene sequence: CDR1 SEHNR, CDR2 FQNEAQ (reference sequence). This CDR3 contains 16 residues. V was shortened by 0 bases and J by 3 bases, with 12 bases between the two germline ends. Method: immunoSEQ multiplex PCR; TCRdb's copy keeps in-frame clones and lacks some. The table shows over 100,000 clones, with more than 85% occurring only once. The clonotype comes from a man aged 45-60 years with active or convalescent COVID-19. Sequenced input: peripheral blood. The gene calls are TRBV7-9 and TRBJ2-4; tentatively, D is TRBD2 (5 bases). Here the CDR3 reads CASSLAGDRDKNIQYF. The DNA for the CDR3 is TGTGCCAGCAGCTTAGCCGGGGATAGGGACAAAAACATTCAGTACTTC.